This section outlines one TCR beta chain sequence together with its context. What it recognizes is unknown. These data are taken from a study of beta chain features in type 1 diabetes. Whole-study findings and limits: In comparison with healthy donors, patients had naive, central memory and Treg TCRB repertoires that appeared more similar.

What was sequenced were expressed TCRB transcripts, since all of the isolated RNA had been reverse transcribed. Method: immunoSEQ multiplex PCR; TCRdb's copy keeps in-frame clones and lacks some. This sample has a few hundred thousand clones, with 27% found just once. A single heparinised draw of approximately 110 mL on average was taken per donor. The germline CDR1 and CDR2 sequences are SGHDT and YYEEEE. This CDR3 region has 18 residues. The V and J ends lost 0 bases and 7 bases respectively, with 20 bases between them. The chain joins TRBV5-6 to TRBJ1-6; D remains ambiguous. What was sequenced was central memory CD4+ T cells from blood. The sequence derives from a man under 40 in good health. The CDR3 sequence is CASSLESRSARPNSPLHF. In nucleotides, the CDR3 is TGTGCCAGCAGCTTGGAGAGTCGGTCGGCCAGGCCGAATTCACCCCTCCACTTT. Combining the CDR3 with reference TRBV5-6 and TRBJ1-6 gives the whole variable domain DAGVTQSPTHLIKTRGQQVTLRCSPKSGHDTVSWYQQALGQGPQFIFQYYEEEERQRGNFPDRFSGHQFPNYSSELNVNALLLGDSALYLCASSLESRSARPNSPLHFGNGTRLTVT.